The clone carrying this T cell receptor (beta chain) was counted only a few times. The sample originates from a study of beta chain features in type 1 diabetes. The investigators reverse transcribed all of the isolated RNA, so they sequenced expressed TCRB transcripts. The assay was immunoSEQ multiplex PCR, and TCRdb's table has in-frame clones only and misses some. The profile shows roughly 610,000 clones, about 14% of them singletons. The germline V gene has CDR1 MDHEN and CDR2 SYDVKM. The CDR3 totals 17 residues. V shed 6 bases, J shed 3 bases, and the junction held 12 bases outside the gene matches.

Sequenced: naive CD4+ T cells from blood. The TCR was taken from a young man in good health. This chain connects TRBV28 to TRBJ2-1, with TRBD2 matching over 9 bases. CDR3 nucleotides: TGTGCCAGCAGCCCCCCTGGTGCGGGAGGGTTCTACAATGAGCAGTTCTTC. Its translation is CASSPPGAGGFYNEQFF. Complete variable domain (other parts from reference TRBV28 and TRBJ2-1): DVKVTQSSRYLVKRTGEKVFLECVQDMDHENMFWYRQDPGLGLRLIYFSYDVKMKEKGDIPEGYSVSREKKERFSLILESASTNQTSMYLCASSPPGAGGFYNEQFFGPGTRLTVL.